This T cell receptor beta chain was captured in a study of sequential checkpoint blockade in melanoma. Study overall: Patients were randomized 1:1 to nivolumab-then-ipilimumab or ipilimumab-then-nivolumab first-line. The study's findings and limits: Response in arm A was associated with pretreatment TIL clonality.

The ends lost 5 bases at V and 4 bases at J; junction bases unmatched: 6. The germline V gene has CDR1 SGHRS and CDR2 YFSETQ. The CDR3 runs 15 residues. Libraries were prepared by immunoSEQ multiplex PCR; TCRdb keeps only in-frame clonotypes and omits some of them. The profile shows several thousand clones, 20% of them singletons. Comment on this clone: What it binds is unknown.

The treatment here: randomized to nivolumab then ipilimumab (arm A) or the reverse (arm B). No patient had prior DNA-damaging chemotherapy. The receptor's source is a human donor with melanoma. The genes are TRBV5-1 and TRBJ2-1; 10 positions match TRBD2. The sequences come from tumor tissue (inferred from file names), collected from a patient given nivolumab and ipilimumab in sequence. This CDR3 reads CASRNEAGGYNEQFF. DNA for the CDR3: TGCGCCAGCAGGAACGAAGCGGGGGGGTACAATGAGCAGTTCTTC.